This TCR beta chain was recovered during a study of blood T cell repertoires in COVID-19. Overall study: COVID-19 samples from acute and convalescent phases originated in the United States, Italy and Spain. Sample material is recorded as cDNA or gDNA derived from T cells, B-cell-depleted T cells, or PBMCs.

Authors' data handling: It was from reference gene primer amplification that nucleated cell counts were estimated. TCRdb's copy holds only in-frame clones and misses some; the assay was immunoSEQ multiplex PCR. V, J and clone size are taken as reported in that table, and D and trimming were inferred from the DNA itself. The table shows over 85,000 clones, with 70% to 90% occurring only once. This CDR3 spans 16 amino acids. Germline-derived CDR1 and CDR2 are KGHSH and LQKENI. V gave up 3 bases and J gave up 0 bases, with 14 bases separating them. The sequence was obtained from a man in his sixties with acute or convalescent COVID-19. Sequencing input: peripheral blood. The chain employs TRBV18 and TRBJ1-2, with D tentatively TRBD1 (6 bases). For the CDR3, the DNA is TGTGCCAGCTCACCCTTGGACAGACAAGCTAACTATGGCTACACCTTC. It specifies CASSPLDRQANYGYTF.